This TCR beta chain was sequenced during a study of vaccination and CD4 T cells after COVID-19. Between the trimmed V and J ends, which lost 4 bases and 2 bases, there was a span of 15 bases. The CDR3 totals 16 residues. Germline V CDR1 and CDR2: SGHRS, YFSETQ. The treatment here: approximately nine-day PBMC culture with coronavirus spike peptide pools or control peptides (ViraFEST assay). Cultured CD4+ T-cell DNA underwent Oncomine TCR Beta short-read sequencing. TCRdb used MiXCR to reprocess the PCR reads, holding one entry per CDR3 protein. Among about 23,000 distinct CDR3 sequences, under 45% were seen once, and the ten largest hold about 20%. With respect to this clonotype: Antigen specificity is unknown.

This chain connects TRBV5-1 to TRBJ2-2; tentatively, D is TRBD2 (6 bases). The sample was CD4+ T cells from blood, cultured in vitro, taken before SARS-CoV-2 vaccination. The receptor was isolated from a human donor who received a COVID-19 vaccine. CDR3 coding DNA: TGCGCCAGCAGCGCCCGGGACTCCGCTAACACCGGGGAGCTGTTTTTT. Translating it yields CASSARDSANTGELFF.